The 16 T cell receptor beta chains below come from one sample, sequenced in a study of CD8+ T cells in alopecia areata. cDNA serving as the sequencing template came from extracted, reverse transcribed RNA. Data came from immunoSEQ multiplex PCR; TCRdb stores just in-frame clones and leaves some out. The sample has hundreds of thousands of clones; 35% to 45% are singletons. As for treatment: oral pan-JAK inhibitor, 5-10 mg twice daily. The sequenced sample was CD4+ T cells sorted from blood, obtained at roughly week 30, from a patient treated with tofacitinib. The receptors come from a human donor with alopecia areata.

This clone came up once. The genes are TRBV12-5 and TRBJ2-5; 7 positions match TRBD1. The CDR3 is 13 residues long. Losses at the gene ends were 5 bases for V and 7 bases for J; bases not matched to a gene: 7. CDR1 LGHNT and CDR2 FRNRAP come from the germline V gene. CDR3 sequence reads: CASGRTGKVTQYF. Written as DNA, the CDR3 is TGTGCTAGTGGTCGGACAGGCAAGGTGACCCAGTACTTC.

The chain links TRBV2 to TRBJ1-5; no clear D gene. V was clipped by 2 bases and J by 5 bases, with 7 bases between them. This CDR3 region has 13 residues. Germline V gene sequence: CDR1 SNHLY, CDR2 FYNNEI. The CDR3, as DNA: TGTGCCAGCAGTGAAAGGGCAGATCAGCCCCAGCATTTT. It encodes CASSERADQPQHF.

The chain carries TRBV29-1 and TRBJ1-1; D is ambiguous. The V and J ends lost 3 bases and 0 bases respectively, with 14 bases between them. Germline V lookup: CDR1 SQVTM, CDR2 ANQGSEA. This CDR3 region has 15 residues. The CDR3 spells CSVDMRAYLNTEAFF. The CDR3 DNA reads TGCAGCGTTGATATGAGAGCGTACCTGAACACTGAAGCTTTCTTT.

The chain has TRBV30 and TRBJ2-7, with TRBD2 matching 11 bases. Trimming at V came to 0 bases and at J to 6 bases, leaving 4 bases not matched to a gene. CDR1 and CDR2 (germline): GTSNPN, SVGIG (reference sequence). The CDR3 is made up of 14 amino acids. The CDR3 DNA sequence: TGTGCCTGGAGTGTACTAGCGGGAGCTGGCGAGCAGTACTTC. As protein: CAWSVLAGAGEQYF.

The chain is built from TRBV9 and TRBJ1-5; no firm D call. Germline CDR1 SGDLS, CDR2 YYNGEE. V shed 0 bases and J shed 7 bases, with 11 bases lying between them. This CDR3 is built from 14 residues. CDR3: CASSVDSTGQPQHF. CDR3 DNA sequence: TGTGCCAGCAGCGTAGACAGCACGGGGCAGCCCCAGCATTTT.

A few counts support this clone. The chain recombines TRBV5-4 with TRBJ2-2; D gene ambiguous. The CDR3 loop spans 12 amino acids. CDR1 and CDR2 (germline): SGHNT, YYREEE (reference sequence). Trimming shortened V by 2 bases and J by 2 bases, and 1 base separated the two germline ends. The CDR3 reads CASSLNTGELFF. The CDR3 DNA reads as TGTGCCAGCAGCTTAAACACCGGGGAGCTGTTTTTT. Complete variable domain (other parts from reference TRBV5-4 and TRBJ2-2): ETGVTQSPTHLIKTRGQQVTLRCSSQSGHNTVSWYQQALGQGPQFIFQYYREEENGRGNFPPRFSGLQFPNYSSELNVNALELDDSALYLCASSLNTGELFFGEGSRLTVL.

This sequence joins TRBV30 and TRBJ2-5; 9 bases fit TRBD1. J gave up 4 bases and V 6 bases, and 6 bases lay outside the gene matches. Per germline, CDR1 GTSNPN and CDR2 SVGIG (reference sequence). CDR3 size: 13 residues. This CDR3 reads CACDRGFSETQYF. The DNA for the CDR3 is TGTGCCTGTGACAGGGGGTTTTCAGAGACCCAGTACTTC.

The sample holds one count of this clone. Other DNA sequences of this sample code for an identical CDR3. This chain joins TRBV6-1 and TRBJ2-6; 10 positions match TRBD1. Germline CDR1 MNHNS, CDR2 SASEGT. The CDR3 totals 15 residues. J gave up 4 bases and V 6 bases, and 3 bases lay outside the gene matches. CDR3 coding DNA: TGTGCCAGCAGGACAGGGGGCTCAGGGGCCAACGTCCTGACTTTC. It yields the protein CASRTGGSGANVLTF.

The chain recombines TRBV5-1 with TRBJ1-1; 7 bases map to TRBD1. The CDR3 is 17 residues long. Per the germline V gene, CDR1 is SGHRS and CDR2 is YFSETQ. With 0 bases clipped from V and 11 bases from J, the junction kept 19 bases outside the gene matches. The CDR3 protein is CASSLGLLRDRPSMAFF. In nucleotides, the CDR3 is TGCGCCAGCAGCTTGGGACTACTCCGGGACAGACCTTCGATGGCTTTCTTT.

In DNA, the CDR3 is TGTGCCAGCAGCTCGGGACCATCCTCTGGGGCCAACGTCCTGACTTTC. Residues: CASSSGPSSGANVLTF. The chain carries TRBV7-3 and TRBJ2-6, with D perhaps assigned TRBD1 or TRBD2 (5 bases each). V lost 4 bases, J lost 0 bases, and 10 bases lay in between. The CDR3 loop spans 16 amino acids. Germline V gene sequence: CDR1 SGHTA, CDR2 FQGTGA.

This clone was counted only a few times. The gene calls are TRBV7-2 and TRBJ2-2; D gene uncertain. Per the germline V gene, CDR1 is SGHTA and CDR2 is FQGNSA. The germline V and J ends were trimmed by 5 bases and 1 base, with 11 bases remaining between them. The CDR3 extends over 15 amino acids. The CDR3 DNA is TGTGCCAGCAGCCCCTCGAGGCGGAACACCGGGGAGCTGTTTTTT. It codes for CASSPSRRNTGELFF.

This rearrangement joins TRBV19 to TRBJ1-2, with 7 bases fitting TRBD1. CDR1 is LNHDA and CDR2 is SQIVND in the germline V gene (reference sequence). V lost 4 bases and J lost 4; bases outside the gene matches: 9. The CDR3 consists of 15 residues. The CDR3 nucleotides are TGTGCCAGTAGTACTGGGACAGACGCTGTCTATGGCTACACCTTC. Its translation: CASSTGTDAVYGYTF.

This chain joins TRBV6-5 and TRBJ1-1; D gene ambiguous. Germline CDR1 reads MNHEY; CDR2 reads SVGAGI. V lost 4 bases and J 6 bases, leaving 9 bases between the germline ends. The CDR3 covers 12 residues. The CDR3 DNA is TGTGCCAGCAGTTCGTATCACCCTGAAGCTTTCTTT. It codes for CASSSYHPEAFF.

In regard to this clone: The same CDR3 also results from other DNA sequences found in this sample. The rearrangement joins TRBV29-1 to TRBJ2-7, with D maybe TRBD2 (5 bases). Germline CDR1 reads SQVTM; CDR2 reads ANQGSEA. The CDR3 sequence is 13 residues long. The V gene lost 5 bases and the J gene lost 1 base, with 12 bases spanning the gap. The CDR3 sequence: CSVRTVLSYEQYF. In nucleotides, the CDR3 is TGCAGCGTTCGGACTGTCCTTTCCTACGAGCAGTACTTC.

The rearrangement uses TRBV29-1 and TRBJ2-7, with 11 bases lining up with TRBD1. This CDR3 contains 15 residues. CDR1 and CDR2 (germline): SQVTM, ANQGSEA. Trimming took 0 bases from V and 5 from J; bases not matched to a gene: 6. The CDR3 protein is CSVEDYGQGANEQYF. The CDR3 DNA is TGCAGCGTTGAAGATTACGGACAGGGGGCCAACGAGCAGTACTTC.

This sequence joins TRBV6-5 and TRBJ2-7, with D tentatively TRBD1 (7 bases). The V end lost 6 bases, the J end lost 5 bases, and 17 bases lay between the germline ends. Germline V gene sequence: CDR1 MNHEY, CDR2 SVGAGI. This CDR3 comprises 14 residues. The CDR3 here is CASSLRGAYNEQYF. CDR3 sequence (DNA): TGTGCCAGCAGCCTCAGGGGGGCTTACAACGAGCAGTACTTC.